The clone carrying this T cell receptor (beta chain) was recorded at least ten times. Libraries of TCR beta came from quantitative 5'-RACE with molecular barcodes. Via MiXCR, TCRdb re-called the 5' RACE reads, giving one row per CDR3 protein. The sample lists roughly 150,000 distinct CDR3 sequences; roughly a third were seen once. These data originate in a study of CD8 T cells in ankylosing spondylitis. J was trimmed by 3 bases and V by 3 bases; bases with no gene match: 11. The CDR3 loop spans 18 amino acids. The germline CDR1 and CDR2 sequences are SGHRS and YFSETQ. The sequence came from a male donor with ankylosing spondylitis. Sequencing used synovial fluid, either unsorted or a sorted T cell fraction (not recorded which). The J gene is TRBJ2-6, the V gene TRBV5-1; 8 bases are shared with TRBD1. CDR3 amino acids: CASSWGRQGLSGANVLTF. As DNA, the CDR3 is TGCGCCAGCAGCTGGGGCAGACAGGGGTTAAGTGGGGCCAACGTCCTGACTTTC.